These 12 T cell receptor beta chains were all obtained from the same sample, sequenced in a study of blood T cell repertoires in COVID-19. The protocol was immunoSEQ multiplex PCR, while the TCRdb copy is restricted to in-frame clones and leaves out a portion. The table has fewer than 650,000 clones, roughly nine tenths seen once. The sample comprised peripheral blood. These receptors all come from a woman between 50 and 59 years old with COVID-19, enrolled during active disease.

CDR3 sequence: CASSPGQTNTEAFF. In DNA, the CDR3 is TGTGCCAGCAGCCCGGGACAGACGAACACTGAAGCTTTCTTT. V and J are TRBV7-6 and TRBJ1-1; TRBD1 aligns across 7 bases. V dropped 5 bases and J dropped 1; count of bases not matched to a gene: 4. The germline V gene has CDR1 SGHVS and CDR2 FNYEAQ. The CDR3 loop spans 14 amino acids.

The V and J genes are TRBV11-3 and TRBJ2-3, with 8 bases identical to TRBD2. The CDR3 runs to 15 residues. With V trimmed by 5 bases and J by 6 bases, 10 bases remained unmatched. Germline CDR1 SGHNT, CDR2 YENEEA. The CDR3 DNA follows: TGTGCCAGCAGCCGGAGAACTAGCGGTAGCGATACGCAGTATTTT. This gives the protein CASSRRTSGSDTQYF.

This clone is a singleton in its sample. This chain links TRBV11-2 with TRBJ2-3; 9 bases match TRBD1. The CDR3 contains 14 residues. J was trimmed by 6 bases and V by 8 bases; bases with no gene match: 9. Germline CDR1 reads SGHAT; CDR2 reads FQNNGV. The DNA of the CDR3 is TGTGCCAGCCAGGGACAGGGCCCCTTGGATACGCAGTATTTT. The encoded protein is CASQGQGPLDTQYF.

This clone was seen just once. V usage is TRBV19 and J usage is TRBJ2-1; D is possibly TRBD2 (7 bases). Germline CDR1 LNHDA, CDR2 SQIVND (reference sequence). V was shortened by 5 bases and J by 0 bases, with 17 bases between the two germline ends. The CDR3 consists of 17 residues. The CDR3 loop reads CASSPRGAEYSYNEQFF. As DNA, the CDR3 is TGTGCCAGTAGTCCTCGGGGGGCTGAATACTCCTACAATGAGCAGTTCTTC.

The V call is TRBV28, the J call TRBJ1-5; possibly TRBD1 for D (5 bases). This CDR3 comprises 16 residues. V lost 3 bases, J lost 1 base, and 13 bases lay in between. In germline, CDR1 is MDHEN, CDR2 SYDVKM. The CDR3 coding sequence is TGTGCCAGCAGTTTTTCGGGGGAAGGAAGCAATCAGCCCCAGCATTTT. Translation gives CASSFSGEGSNQPQHF.

The V call is TRBV30, the J call TRBJ2-1, with 10 bases lining up with TRBD1. V was pared by 8 bases and J by 6 bases, with 7 bases of the junction left unmatched. Germline V gene lookup returns CDR1 GTSNPN and CDR2 SVGIG (reference sequence). This CDR3 comprises 13 residues. This CDR3 is CATRQGAVNEQFF. CDR3 nucleotides: TGTGCCACAAGACAGGGGGCGGTCAATGAGCAGTTCTTC.

The chain joins TRBV10-3 to TRBJ2-6; D is ambiguous. Trimming pared 4 bases from V and 0 bases from J, leaving 7 bases between. Germline CDR1 ENHRY, CDR2 SYGVKD. The CDR3 is made up of 15 amino acids. The CDR3 is CAISVSDSGANVLTF. The CDR3 DNA is TGTGCCATCAGTGTTAGTGACTCTGGGGCCAACGTCCTGACTTTC.

CDR3 coding DNA: TGTGCCAGCAGCTCACAGGGGGCAGGTAATGAAAAACTGTTTTTT. Translating gives CASSSQGAGNEKLFF. The J gene is TRBJ1-4, the V gene TRBV13; 9 bases agree with TRBD1. The V segment lost 4 bases and the J segment 4 bases; nucleotides outside the gene matches: 4. From germline, CDR1 is PRHDT and CDR2 FYEKMQ (reference sequence). The CDR3 loop spans 15 amino acids.

The rearrangement links TRBV30 to TRBJ1-5; TRBD1 is a possible D gene (6 bases). Germline V gives CDR1 GTSNPN, CDR2 SVGIG (reference sequence). The V gene lost 2 bases and the J gene lost 7 bases, with 12 bases spanning the gap. The CDR3 runs 13 residues. The CDR3 region has the DNA TGTGCCTGGAGTACCAACAGGGACCAGCCCCAGCATTTT. It specifies CAWSTNRDQPQHF.

The count of this clone is one. The chain joins TRBV30 to TRBJ2-1; 7 bases fit TRBD1. There are 12 residues in the CDR3. Trimming cost V 3 bases and J 7 bases; bases outside gene matches: 3. Germline assignment: CDR1 GTSNPN and CDR2 SVGIG (reference sequence). The DNA of the CDR3 is TGTGCCTGGAGGTCGACAGGGAATGAGCAGTTCTTC. It codes for CAWRSTGNEQFF.

The chain links TRBV6-5 to TRBJ1-5, with 7 nucleotides matching TRBD1. The CDR3 consists of 16 residues. Germline assignment: CDR1 MNHEY and CDR2 SVGAGI. Unmatched junction bases numbered 5, after V lost 0 bases and J lost 3 bases. The CDR3 here is CASSYSSTGPNQPQHF. CDR3 nucleotide sequence: TGTGCCAGCAGTTACTCCTCGACAGGGCCCAATCAGCCCCAGCATTTT.

The gene calls are TRBV6-1 and TRBJ1-4; 11 bases line up with TRBD1. The V gene's germline CDR1 is MNHNS and CDR2 SASEGT. The CDR3 extends over 16 amino acids. The ends lost 4 bases at V and 8 bases at J; junction bases unmatched: 9. CDR3 in amino acids: CASSGTGGTAWEKLFF. DNA of the CDR3: TGTGCCAGCAGTGGGACAGGGGGCACGGCATGGGAAAAACTGTTTTTT.